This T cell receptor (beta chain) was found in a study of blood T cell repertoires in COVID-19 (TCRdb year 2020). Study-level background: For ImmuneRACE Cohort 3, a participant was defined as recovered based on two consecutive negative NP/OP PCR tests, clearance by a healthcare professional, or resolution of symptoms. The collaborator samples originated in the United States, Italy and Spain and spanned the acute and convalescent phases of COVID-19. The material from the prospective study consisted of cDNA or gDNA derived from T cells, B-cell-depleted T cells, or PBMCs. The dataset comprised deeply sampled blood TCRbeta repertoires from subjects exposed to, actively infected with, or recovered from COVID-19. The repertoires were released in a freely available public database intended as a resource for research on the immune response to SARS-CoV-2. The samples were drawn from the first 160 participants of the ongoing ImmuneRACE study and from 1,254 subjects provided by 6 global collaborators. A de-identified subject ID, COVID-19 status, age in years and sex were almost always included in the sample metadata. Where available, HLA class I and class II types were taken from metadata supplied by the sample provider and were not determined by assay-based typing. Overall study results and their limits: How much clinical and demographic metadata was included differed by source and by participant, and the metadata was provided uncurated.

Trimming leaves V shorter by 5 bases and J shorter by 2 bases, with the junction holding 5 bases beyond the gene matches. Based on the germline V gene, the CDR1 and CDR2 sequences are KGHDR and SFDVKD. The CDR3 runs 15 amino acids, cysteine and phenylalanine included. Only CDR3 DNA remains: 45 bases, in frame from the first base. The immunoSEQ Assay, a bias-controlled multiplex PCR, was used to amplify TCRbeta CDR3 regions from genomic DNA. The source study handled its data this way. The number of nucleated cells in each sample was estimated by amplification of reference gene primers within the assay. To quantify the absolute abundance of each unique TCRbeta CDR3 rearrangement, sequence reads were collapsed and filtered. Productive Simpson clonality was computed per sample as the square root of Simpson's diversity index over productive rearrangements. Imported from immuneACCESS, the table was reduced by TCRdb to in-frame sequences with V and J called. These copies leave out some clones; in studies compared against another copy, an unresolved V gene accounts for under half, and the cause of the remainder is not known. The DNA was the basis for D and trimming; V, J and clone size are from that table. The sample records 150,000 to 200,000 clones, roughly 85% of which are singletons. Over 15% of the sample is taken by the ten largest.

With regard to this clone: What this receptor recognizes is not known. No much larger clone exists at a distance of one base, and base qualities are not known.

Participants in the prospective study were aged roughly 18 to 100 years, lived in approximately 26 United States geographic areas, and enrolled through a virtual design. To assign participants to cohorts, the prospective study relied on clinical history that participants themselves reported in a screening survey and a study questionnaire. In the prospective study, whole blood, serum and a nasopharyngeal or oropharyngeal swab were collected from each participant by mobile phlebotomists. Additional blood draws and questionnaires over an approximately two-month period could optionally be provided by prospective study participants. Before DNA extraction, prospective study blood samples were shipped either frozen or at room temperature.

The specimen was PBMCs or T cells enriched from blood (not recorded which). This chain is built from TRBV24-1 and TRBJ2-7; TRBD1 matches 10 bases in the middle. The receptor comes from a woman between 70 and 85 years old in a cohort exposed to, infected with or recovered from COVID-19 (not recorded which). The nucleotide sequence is TGTGCCACCAGTGGTGGACAGGGGGTCACCTACGAGCAGTACTTC. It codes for CATSGGQGVTYEQYF.